Listed below are T cell receptor beta chains from one sample, sequenced in a study of siplizumab effects on memory and regulatory T cells. Their antigens are not known. Clones were read by immunoSEQ multiplex PCR, and TCRdb kept only the in-frame ones, dropping some. This table has about 13,000 clones, roughly 40% appearing once. The sequenced material came from CFSE-low (dividing) CD8+ T cells sorted from an allogeneic mixed lymphocyte reaction. These receptors came from a human donor in good health; the cells came from an allogeneic mixed lymphocyte reaction. CDR3s include the opening cysteine and the closing phenylalanine or tryptophan.

v_call: TRBV4-1; j_call: TRBJ2-2; cdr3_aa: CASSQAGLAEPGLGTGELFF
v_call: TRBV6-4; j_call: TRBJ1-2; cdr3_aa: CASSPTENYGYTF
v_call: TRBV19; j_call: TRBJ2-1; cdr3_aa: CASTPLGGGASGQFF
v_call: TRBV7-3; j_call: TRBJ1-1; cdr3_aa: CASSSYGGNTEAFF
v_call: TRBV7-6; j_call: TRBJ1-1; cdr3_aa: CASSRTRRGFGGNTEAFF
v_call: TRBV27; j_call: TRBJ1-1; cdr3_aa: CASSFGADTEAFF
v_call: TRBV7-6; j_call: TRBJ2-7; cdr3_aa: CASSLGPGTHYEQYF
v_call: TRBV13; j_call: TRBJ2-3; cdr3_aa: CASSELSGGGTDTQYF
v_call: TRBV30; j_call: TRBJ1-1; cdr3_aa: CAWSRNTEAFF
v_call: TRBV5-1; j_call: TRBJ2-1; cdr3_aa: CASSSETGMVYNEQFF
v_call: TRBV11-3; j_call: TRBJ2-7; cdr3_aa: CASSLGAPRFTYEQYF
v_call: TRBV7-9; j_call: TRBJ2-3; cdr3_aa: CASSPGATQYF
v_call: TRBV19; j_call: TRBJ2-7; cdr3_aa: CASSSVPSYEQYF
v_call: TRBV19; j_call: TRBJ1-1; cdr3_aa: CASSIGGQGAEAFF
v_call: TRBV11-3; j_call: TRBJ1-1; cdr3_aa: CASSLEWRNGQGRGEAFF
v_call: TRBV30; j_call: TRBJ2-3; cdr3_aa: CAWSALGGGLDTQYF
v_call: TRBV30; j_call: TRBJ2-5; cdr3_aa: CAWSTGQGIGEQYF
v_call: TRBV7-9; j_call: TRBJ2-7; cdr3_aa: CASSHPKGYEQYF
v_call: TRBV19; j_call: TRBJ2-2; cdr3_aa: CASSINSWTGSTGELFF
v_call: TRBV13; j_call: TRBJ1-1; cdr3_aa: CASSWTAERVVEAFF
v_call: TRBV10-3; j_call: TRBJ1-5; cdr3_aa: CATRTDSNQPQHF
v_call: TRBV2; j_call: TRBJ2-3; cdr3_aa: CASSYSMTAGGLPSTDTQYF
v_call: TRBV6-5; j_call: NA; cdr3_aa: CASSPDRGSYEQYF
v_call: TRBV15; j_call: TRBJ1-1; cdr3_aa: CATRDRESTEAFF
v_call: TRBV6-5; j_call: TRBJ1-2; cdr3_aa: CASTYATGAGYTF
v_call: TRBV10-3; j_call: TRBJ1-1; cdr3_aa: CASSFPTEAFF
v_call: TRBV19; j_call: TRBJ1-3; cdr3_aa: CASGVLGSGNTIYF
v_call: TRBV5-1; j_call: TRBJ1-1; cdr3_aa: CASSAWDRGFPEAFF
v_call: TRBV29-1; j_call: TRBJ2-7; cdr3_aa: CSVELAGGNYEQYF
v_call: TRBV7-6; j_call: TRBJ1-1; cdr3_aa: CASSGALSSNTEAFF
v_call: TRBV7-9; j_call: TRBJ2-7; cdr3_aa: CASSQGLAGGSFHEQYF
v_call: TRBV5-6; j_call: TRBJ2-7; cdr3_aa: CASSFGKYEQYF
v_call: TRBV4-1; j_call: TRBJ1-1; cdr3_aa: CASSQDNRGGTEAFF
v_call: TRBV5-4; j_call: TRBJ2-3; cdr3_aa: CASSLVGSSTDTQYF
v_call: TRBV5-8; j_call: TRBJ1-1; cdr3_aa: CASSFGTGSAEAFF
v_call: TRBV4-1; j_call: TRBJ2-7; cdr3_aa: CASSPGGRGYEQYF
v_call: TRBV4-1; j_call: TRBJ2-2; cdr3_aa: CASSPGGRTGELFF
v_call: TRBV5-1; j_call: TRBJ2-5; cdr3_aa: CASSLGVLSLQETQYF
v_call: TRBV9; j_call: TRBJ2-2; cdr3_aa: CASSEPTGVDTGELFF
v_call: TRBV30; j_call: TRBJ2-7; cdr3_aa: CAWTMGTGVLDEQYF
v_call: TRBV6-5; j_call: TRBJ1-2; cdr3_aa: CASSYSLGATTGGYTF
v_call: TRBV27; j_call: TRBJ2-7; cdr3_aa: CASSFRTGFYEQYF
v_call: TRBV27; j_call: TRBJ2-1; cdr3_aa: CASSWGLAVEQFF
v_call: TRBV4-1; j_call: TRBJ1-2; cdr3_aa: CASSPRGDGYTF
v_call: TRBV27; j_call: TRBJ2-1; cdr3_aa: CASSIAGGNEQFF
v_call: TRBV4-3; j_call: TRBJ2-7; cdr3_aa: CASSQSLGGRVYEQYF
v_call: TRBV27; j_call: TRBJ1-5; cdr3_aa: CASSFRGDQPQHF
v_call: TRBV29-1; j_call: TRBJ2-1; cdr3_aa: CSVEDSGASYNEQFF
v_call: TRBV5-3; j_call: TRBJ2-5; cdr3_aa: CARSSDREYQETQYF